The 21 T cell receptor beta chains presented below share a single source sample, sequenced in a study of human T cells and chemical hapten exposure. TCRdb independently ran MiXCR on the RACE reads; one entry per CDR3 protein. The sample holds approximately 60,000 distinct CDR3 sequences, approximately 10% seen once. Time point reported: pre-sensitization, week 0. Treatment described: therapeutic diphenylcyclopropenone sensitization with weekly scalp DPC. Sample: whole blood, taken in connection with sensitization to the hapten diphenylcyclopropenone (DPC). The receptor source for this set is a woman between 40 and 50 years old with alopecia areata. Some clones in this sample may be carry-over from other donors' samples.

The V gene is TRBV20-1, the J gene TRBJ2-2, with unresolved D. The CDR3 runs 11 residues. V shed 3 bases and J shed 7 bases, with 6 bases lying between them. Germline V gene lookup returns CDR1 DFQATT and CDR2 SNEGSKA (reference sequence). The chain's CDR3 is CSASTYGELFF. The DNA for the CDR3 is TGCAGTGCTAGTACCTACGGGGAGCTGTTTTTT.

This clonotype occurred a few times. CDR3 protein: CASRAPTGAYGYTF. Here the CDR3 DNA reads TGTGCCAGCAGGGCACCTACAGGGGCCTATGGCTACACCTTC. The genes are TRBV6-2 or TRBV6-3 and TRBJ1-2, with TRBD1 identical over 7 bases. The germline CDR1 and CDR2 sequences are MNHEY and SVGEGT. The length of the CDR3 is 14 residues. V was clipped by 6 bases and J by 4 bases; unmatched bases: 8.

This clonotype appeared a few times. CDR3 region: CSVEAYYGYTF. In DNA form, the CDR3 reads TGCAGCGTTGAAGCGTACTATGGCTACACCTTC. The chain is built from TRBV29-1 and TRBJ1-2; D gene unclear. Looked up from germline, CDR1 is SQVTM and CDR2 is ANQGSEA. V was trimmed by 1 base and J by 3 bases, leaving 3 bases between them. The CDR3 runs to 11 residues. Looking up the rest from reference TRBV29-1 and TRBJ1-2 gives the full variable domain: SAVISQKPSRDICQRGTSLTIQCQVDSQVTMMFWYRQQPGQSLTLIATANQGSEATYESGFVIDKFPISRPNLTFSTLTVSNMSPEDSSIYLCSVEAYYGYTFGSGTRLTVV.

This chain links TRBV18 with TRBJ2-1, with TRBD2 matching over 13 bases. The CDR3 contains 16 residues. Per the germline V gene, CDR1 is KGHSH and CDR2 is LQKENI. The J segment lost 8 bases and the V segment lost 3 bases, leaving 7 bases of the junction unmatched. CDR3 DNA sequence: TGTGCCAGCTCACCGCAAAGGACTAGCGGGAGCGATGAGCAGTTCTTC. Amino acid sequence: CASSPQRTSGSDEQFF.

This clonotype was seen at least ten times. V is TRBV7-2 and J is TRBJ2-3; TRBD2 aligns across 15 bases. Germline V gene lookup returns CDR1 SGHTA and CDR2 FQGNSA. V shed 3 bases and J 3 bases; nucleotides not matched to a gene: 1. CDR3 length: 16 amino acids. CDR3 sequence: CASSFGTSGRTDTQYF. DNA for the CDR3: TGTGCCAGCAGCTTTGGGACTAGCGGGAGGACAGATACGCAGTATTTT.

This clonotype appeared many times. J is TRBJ2-2 and V is TRBV11-2; possibly TRBD1 or TRBD2 for D (5 bases each). CDR3 length equals 14 residues. Germline V gene lookup returns CDR1 SGHAT and CDR2 FQNNGV. With 3 bases removed from V and 6 bases from J, the gap between germline ends came to 11 bases. Here the CDR3 DNA reads TGTGCCAGCAGCTTTGGATTGGGGGCCGGGGAGCTGTTTTTT. Translating gives CASSFGLGAGELFF.

Comments on this clonotype: A single base separates this from a much larger clone, so it may be a read error. The chain couples TRBV28 to TRBJ1-4, with D hard to call. Germline values: CDR1 MDHEN, CDR2 SYDVKM. CDR3 length: 16 residues. CDR3 residues: CASSFPPIATNEKLLF. The CDR3 DNA is TGTGCCAGCAGTTTCCCCCCAATTGCAACTAATGAAAAACTGTTATTT.

This clonotype occurred once. Here the CDR3 reads CASSLNIVNTEAFF. The DNA for the CDR3 is TGCGCCAGCAGCCTAAATATCGTGAACACTGAAGCTTTCTTT. The rearrangement links TRBV5-1 to TRBJ1-1; D remains ambiguous. CDR1 and CDR2 (germline): SGHRS, YFSETQ. The CDR3 length is 14 residues. Between the trimmed V and J ends, which lost 4 bases and 0 bases, there was a span of 10 bases.

This clonotype has a handful of counts. The rearrangement links TRBV30 to TRBJ1-3, with D uncertain. V dropped 0 bases and J dropped 2 bases, with 11 bases sitting between them. Germline values: CDR1 GTSNPN, CDR2 SVGIG (reference sequence). The CDR3 is 15 amino acids. In DNA form, the CDR3 reads TGTGCCTGGAGTGTACGACGGAATACTGGAAACACCATATATTTT. It codes for CAWSVRRNTGNTIYF.

This clonotype was seen at least ten times. The V and J genes are TRBV12-3 or TRBV12-4 and TRBJ2-7; unclear D gene. The CDR3 runs to 14 residues. V lost 5 bases to trimming and J lost 7 bases, with 18 bases between them. The CDR3 is CASSPRTRTGEQYF. The CDR3 bases are TGTGCCAGCAGTCCCCGGACCCGAACTGGGGAGCAGTACTTC.

This clonotype was seen ten or more times. The V gene is TRBV6-2 or TRBV6-3, the J gene TRBJ1-1, with D possibly TRBD1 on 5 matching bases. This CDR3 has 13 amino acids. V was pared by 7 bases and J by 1 base, with 10 bases between. The germline V gene encodes CDR1 MNHEY and CDR2 SVGEGT. In nucleotides, the CDR3 is TGTGCCAGCACGGACGGGGGGAACACTGAAGCTTTCTTT. Translated, it gives CASTDGGNTEAFF.

Ten or more counts support this clonotype. The chain combines TRBV28 with TRBJ1-2; a possible D gene is TRBD1 (5 bases). Trimming took off 6 bases at V and 7 bases at J, with 15 bases between the two ends. The CDR3 length is 13 residues. Looked up from germline, CDR1 is MDHEN and CDR2 is SYDVKM. In DNA form, the CDR3 reads TGTGCCAGCAGCCCGCCTCCCAGGGCTGGCTACACCTTC. Translation gives CASSPPPRAGYTF.

V usage is TRBV20-1 and J usage is TRBJ2-2; D is uncertain. This CDR3 contains 13 residues. Germline V gene sequence: CDR1 DFQATT, CDR2 SNEGSKA (reference sequence). V gave up 2 bases and J gave up 1 base, with 5 bases separating them. CDR3 sequence reads: CSARLRNTGELFF. The DNA for the CDR3 is TGCAGTGCTAGACTCAGGAACACCGGGGAGCTGTTTTTT.

The CDR3 spells CASSSQRGTEAFF. The CDR3 bases are TGTGCCAGCAGTTCCCAGAGGGGCACTGAAGCTTTCTTT. The chain joins TRBV12-3 or TRBV12-4 to TRBJ1-1, with a possible D match to TRBD1 (5 bases). This CDR3 has 13 residues. Trimming pared 4 bases from V and 4 bases from J, leaving 10 bases between.

The sample holds a few counts of this clonotype. The V call is TRBV3-1, the J call TRBJ1-6; D is uncertain. CDR3 size: 15 residues. V lost 1 base and J 7 bases, leaving 11 bases between the germline ends. Germline CDR1 and CDR2: LGHDT and YNNKEL (reference sequence). The CDR3 region has the DNA TGTGCCAGCAGCCAAGTTGGCCAGGCCAATTCACCCCTCCACTTT. As protein: CASSQVGQANSPLHF.

This clonotype was picked up a small number of times. This rearrangement joins TRBV30 to TRBJ2-7, with TRBD2 matching over 13 bases. This CDR3 spans 14 amino acids. Trimming at V came to 4 bases and at J to 4 bases, leaving 4 bases not matched to a gene. Germline loops: CDR1 GTSNPN, CDR2 SVGIG (reference sequence). CDR3 nucleotide sequence: TGTGCCTGGAAAAGGACTAGCGGGGGATACGAGCAGTACTTC. Translating it yields CAWKRTSGGYEQYF.

The chain links TRBV12-5 to TRBJ1-1, with D hard to call. Between the trimmed V and J ends, which lost 4 bases and 8 bases, there was a span of 14 bases. CDR1 is LGHNT, CDR2 FRNRAP, per germline. CDR3 length: 13 amino acids. The CDR3 DNA sequence: TGTGCTAGTGGTTCCCATGGGAATCGGGAAGCTTTCTTT. Its translation is CASGSHGNREAFF.

This clonotype was found a few times. This CDR3 reads CASSQQGSYEQYF. CDR3 DNA sequence: TGTGCCAGTAGTCAGCAGGGGTCCTACGAGCAGTACTTC. The V gene is TRBV19, the J gene TRBJ2-7, with D tentatively TRBD1 (6 bases). Germline CDR1 is LNHDA and CDR2 is SQIVND (reference sequence). The germline V and J ends were trimmed by 5 bases and 1 base, with 9 bases remaining between them. The CDR3 loop spans 13 amino acids.

The gene calls are TRBV10-1 and TRBJ1-6; TRBD1 is a possible D gene (5 bases). V was clipped by 11 bases and J by 9 bases, with 8 bases between them. The CDR3 spans 10 residues. Germline assignment: CDR1 WNHNN and CDR2 SYGVQD (reference sequence). CDR3 coding DNA: TGCGCCGGGGCCTTTTCACCCCTCCACTTT. This gives the protein CAGAFSPLHF.

The CDR3 region is CASSYETGVDTQYF. DNA of the CDR3: TGTGCCAGCAGTTACGAGACAGGGGTAGATACGCAGTATTTT. The chain carries TRBV27 and TRBJ2-3; 8 positions agree with TRBD1. Trimming took 4 bases from V and 5 from J; bases not matched to a gene: 5. The CDR3 is made up of 14 amino acids. The germline V gene encodes CDR1 MNHEY and CDR2 SMNVEV (reference sequence).

The chain couples TRBV9 to TRBJ1-4, with TRBD1 as a possible D gene (6 bases). Trimming left V 4 bases short and J 3 bases short, with 10 bases between. The CDR3 runs 14 residues. Germline loops: CDR1 SGDLS, CDR2 YYNGEE. The CDR3: CASSPGGPNEKLFF. The CDR3 DNA is TGTGCCAGCAGCCCTGGGGGCCCTAATGAAAAACTGTTTTTT. Drawing the rest from reference TRBV9 and TRBJ1-4, the complete variable domain is DSGVTQTPKHLITATGQRVTLRCSPRSGDLSVYWYQQSLDQGLQFLIQYYNGEERAKGNILERFSAQQFPDLHSELNLSSLELGDSALYFCASSPGGPNEKLFFGSGTQLSVL.